Following are 18 T cell receptor beta chains from one sample sequenced in a study of T cell responses to AZD1222 COVID-19 vaccine. TCRdb keeps only in-frame clones here, not all; method: immunoSEQ multiplex PCR. The sample carries 140,000 to 150,000 clones, more than 85% recorded once. This sample comprised peripheral blood, obtained after recovery from COVID-19. These receptors originate from an adult who had recovered from COVID-19.

V gene TRBV4-2 combines with J gene TRBJ2-5, with D perhaps TRBD2 (5 bases). The CDR3 totals 15 residues. CDR1 and CDR2 (germline): LGHNA, YNFKEQ. V lost 3 bases and J lost 2, with 13 bases in between. The CDR3 here is CASSQSLGSQETQYF. The CDR3 DNA is TGTGCCAGCAGCCAGAGCCTTGGGAGTCAAGAGACCCAGTACTTC.

This clone occurred once. The gene calls are TRBV12-3 or TRBV12-4 and TRBJ2-2; the D is unclear. V was pared by 5 bases and J by 0 bases, with 4 bases between. The CDR3 sequence is 13 residues long. As DNA, the CDR3 is TGTGCCAGCAGTCCGGCGAACACCGGGGAGCTGTTTTTT. Translation gives CASSPANTGELFF.

DNA of the CDR3: TGCGCCAGCAGACTAGCGGGAGGGTACAATGAGCAGTTCTTC. This codes for CASRLAGGYNEQFF. V and J are TRBV5-1 and TRBJ2-1; 13 bases match TRBD2. CDR3 length: 14 amino acids. Germline assignment: CDR1 SGHRS and CDR2 YFSETQ. Trimming removed 5 bases from V and 4 bases from J; junction bases left unmatched: 0.

The V and J genes are TRBV5-4 and TRBJ1-1, with 8 bases lining up with TRBD1. V shed 4 bases, J shed 6 bases, and the junction held 11 bases outside the gene matches. Germline CDR1 is SGHNT and CDR2 is YYREEE (reference sequence). CDR3 size: 15 residues. CDR3 residues: CASSLGQGGQSEAFF. The CDR3 nucleotides read TGTGCCAGCAGCCTAGGACAGGGAGGCCAATCTGAAGCTTTCTTT.

The chain employs TRBV10-3 and TRBJ1-1, with 7 bases aligning to TRBD1. CDR3 length: 13 amino acids. Trimming took 8 bases from V and 2 from J; bases not matched to a gene: 5. The germline gives CDR1 ENHRY, CDR2 SYGVKD. This chain's CDR3 is CAIGTERNTEAFF. CDR3 DNA sequence: TGTGCCATCGGGACAGAGAGAAACACTGAAGCTTTCTTT.

Remarks on this clone: The junction differs from germline at one of its ends, possibly a read error. This chain connects TRBV28 to TRBJ2-1, with 8 positions matching TRBD1. This CDR3 comprises 16 residues. Germline CDR1 MDHEN, CDR2 SYDVKM. CDR3 sequence: CVSSFIGQGSYNEQFF. DNA for the CDR3: TGTGTCAGCAGTTTTATCGGACAGGGCTCCTACAATGAGCAGTTCTTC.

V and J are TRBV7-9 and TRBJ1-2; D may be TRBD1 (5 bases). V shed 4 bases and J shed 4 bases, with 16 bases lying between them. The CDR3 runs to 15 residues. Germline CDR1 is SEHNR and CDR2 is FQNEAQ (reference sequence). The CDR3 here is CASSYSQGFVYGYTF. In DNA, the CDR3 is TGTGCCAGCAGCTATAGTCAGGGTTTTGTCTATGGCTACACCTTC.

This chain joins TRBV5-1 and TRBJ1-6; TRBD1 might be the D (6 bases). Between the trimmed V and J ends, which lost 3 bases and 2 bases, there was a span of 12 bases. Germline V lookup: CDR1 SGHRS, CDR2 YFSETQ. This CDR3 is built from 16 residues. The CDR3, as DNA: TGCGCCAGCAGCTCCGTGGGGGCCGCCTATAATTCACCCCTCCACTTT. This codes for CASSSVGAAYNSPLHF.

The genes are TRBV30 and TRBJ1-4; 10 positions match TRBD1. This CDR3 spans 14 amino acids. Trimming cost V 5 bases and J 7 bases; bases outside gene matches: 7. Germline V CDR1 and CDR2: GTSNPN, SVGIG (reference sequence). CDR3 loop: CAWGTGEWSEKLFF. The CDR3 nucleotides read TGTGCCTGGGGGACAGGGGAGTGGAGTGAAAAACTGTTTTTT. Together with reference TRBV30 and TRBJ1-4, the CDR3 gives the full variable domain: SQTIHQWPATLVQPVGSPLSLECTVEGTSNPNLYWYRQAAGRGLQLLFYSVGIGQISSEVPQNLSASRPQDRQFILSSKKLLLSDSGFYLCAWGTGEWSEKLFFGSGTQLSVL.

In the case of this clone: The junction does not match germline at one end; this may be a read error. The rearrangement joins TRBV15 to TRBJ2-1, with unresolved D. The CDR3 has 14 residues. Germline CDR1 LNHNV, CDR2 YYDKDF (reference sequence). In DNA form, the CDR3 reads TGTGCCACCCATCGCGGAGATTCCTACAATGGGCAGATCTTC. Its protein product is CATHRGDSYNGQIF.

This clone was recorded only once. J is TRBJ1-1 and V is TRBV6-5; D ambiguous. V gave up 6 bases and J gave up 6 bases, with 14 bases separating them. CDR1 is MNHEY, CDR2 SVGAGI, per germline. This CDR3 is 13 amino acids long. The CDR3 spells CASRGVSNAEAFF. CDR3 nucleotides: TGTGCCAGCAGGGGTGTCAGCAACGCTGAAGCTTTCTTT.

The chain couples TRBV11-2 to TRBJ2-7; no clear D gene. Per germline, CDR1 SGHAT and CDR2 FQNNGV. This CDR3 has 14 residues. Trimming took 0 bases from V and 2 from J, leaving 8 bases between them. The DNA of the CDR3 is TGTGCCAGCAGCTTAGATTACAAAGCCTACGAGCAGTACTTC. It is translated as CASSLDYKAYEQYF.

The CDR3 DNA follows: TGTGCCAGCAGCTTAGTGAGGAAATATGGCTACACCTTC. Amino acids: CASSLVRKYGYTF. This chain links TRBV5-4 with TRBJ1-2; D uncertain. Trimming shortened V by 2 bases and J by 5 bases, and 10 bases separated the two germline ends. CDR3 length: 13 residues. Germline V CDR1 and CDR2: SGHNT, YYREEE (reference sequence).

This clone came up once. CDR3 region: CASSPGEYGYTF. The CDR3 bases are TGTGCCAGCAGCCCGGGAGAGTATGGCTACACCTTC. J is TRBJ1-2 and V is TRBV28; D is ambiguous. The V and J ends lost 6 bases and 5 bases respectively, with 10 bases between them. The CDR3 loop spans 12 amino acids. Germline-derived CDR1 and CDR2 are MDHEN and SYDVKM.

DNA of the CDR3: TGTGCCGGGGGTACAAACGAGCAGTACTTC. This translates into CAGGTNEQYF. The chain couples TRBV5-3 to TRBJ2-7; D is possibly TRBD1 or TRBD2 (5 bases each). TRBV5-3 is assigned to the ORF class and has an uncertain function. The CDR3 sequence is 10 residues long. The V end lost 10 bases, the J end lost 5 bases, and 10 bases lay between the germline ends.

The chain couples TRBV11-1 to TRBJ2-1; 11 bases map to TRBD1. From germline, CDR1 is SGHAT and CDR2 FQDESV (reference sequence). The CDR3 spans 15 residues. The trim removed 3 bases at V and 7 bases at J, leaving 5 bases unmatched. Here the CDR3 reads CASSFGQGARNEQFF. CDR3 nucleotide sequence: TGTGCCAGCAGCTTTGGACAGGGGGCTCGAAATGAGCAGTTCTTC.

The sample holds a few counts of this clone. J is TRBJ2-5 and V is TRBV6-1; 12 bases align to TRBD2. V was pared by 2 bases and J by 2 bases, with 0 bases of the junction left unmatched. Germline lookup yields CDR1 MNHNS and CDR2 SASEGT. The CDR3 consists of 15 residues. The CDR3 region is CASSELAGGQETQYF. For the CDR3, the DNA is TGTGCCAGCAGTGAACTAGCGGGAGGGCAAGAGACCCAGTACTTC.

The chain joins TRBV30 to TRBJ2-3; D uncertain. The V end lost 2 bases, the J end lost 3 bases, and 9 bases lay between the germline ends. Germline loops: CDR1 GTSNPN, CDR2 SVGIG (reference sequence). The CDR3 runs to 13 residues. CDR3 DNA: TGTGCCTGGAGTAGGGCCGAAACAGATACGCAGTATTTT. The encoded protein is CAWSRAETDTQYF.